These 25 T cell receptor beta chains share one sample of origin, sequenced in a study of patients with pleural tuberculosis (dated by TCRdb to the mid-2010s). Instrument used: Illumina Genome Analyzer IIx. Starting from the raw public reads, TCRdb applied fastp trimming at Q25, assembled clones with MiXCR and retained in-frame beta chains. Each entry is one CDR3 protein sequence, shown with its most common DNA and genes. In all, the sample holds some 29,000 distinct CDR3 sequences, and 18% of those were seen once. The ten largest clones take up approximately 3.7% of the sample. The sample consisted of peripheral blood. All receptors derive from a human donor with pleural tuberculosis.

This clonotype showed up many times. The rearrangement uses TRBV7-2 and TRBJ1-1; D might be TRBD1 (6 bases). Trimming shortened V by 4 bases and J by 5 bases, and 14 bases separated the two germline ends. Germline values: CDR1 SGHTA, CDR2 FQGNSA. This CDR3 comprises 14 residues. CDR3 sequence: CASSWKQGETEAFF. The CDR3 DNA reads TGTGCCAGCAGCTGGAAACAGGGAGAGACTGAAGCTTTCTTT.

At least ten counts were recorded for this clonotype. The J gene is TRBJ2-7, the V gene TRBV27; D is ambiguous. V lost 6 bases and J 4 bases, leaving 22 bases between the germline ends. This CDR3 region has 16 residues. Per germline, CDR1 MNHEY and CDR2 SMNVEV (reference sequence). The chain's CDR3 is CASRESGIKTGYEQYF. CDR3 coding DNA: TGTGCCAGCAGAGAGTCCGGAATAAAAACCGGATACGAGCAGTACTTC.

By frequency in the sample, this clonotype is medium-sized. CDR3 DNA sequence: TGTGCCAGCAGATCCGGGACACAAATTGAAGCTTTCTTT. This gives the protein CASRSGTQIEAFF. The gene calls are TRBV28 and TRBJ1-1; D perhaps matches TRBD1 (6 bases). The CDR3 totals 13 residues. Between the trimmed V and J ends, which lost 6 bases and 7 bases, there was a span of 15 bases. Germline CDR1 is MDHEN and CDR2 is SYDVKM.

In this sample, this clonotype is medium-sized. This chain uses TRBV6-1 with TRBJ2-1, with D tentatively TRBD1 (6 bases). The CDR3 has 15 amino acids. Germline lookup yields CDR1 MNHNS and CDR2 SASEGT. The V and J ends lost 5 bases and 7 bases respectively, with 18 bases between them. The CDR3 DNA is TGTGCCAGCAGTCGCCCGAGGCAGGGGAAGAATGAGCAGTTCTTC. Translated: CASSRPRQGKNEQFF.

This clonotype was recorded many times. The chain recombines TRBV18 with TRBJ2-7; 10 nucleotides line up with TRBD1. The germline gives CDR1 KGHSH, CDR2 LQKENI. The V and J ends lost 2 bases and 6 bases, in that order; junction bases with no gene match: 4. The CDR3 length is 14 residues. CDR3 sequence: CASSPGTGVVEQYF. CDR3 sequence (DNA): TGTGCCAGCTCACCAGGGACAGGGGTGGTCGAGCAGTACTTC.

This clonotype is termed large. The chain recombines TRBV27 with TRBJ1-5; D perhaps matches TRBD1 (5 bases). The CDR3 spans 16 residues. The germline V gene has CDR1 MNHEY and CDR2 SMNVEV (reference sequence). The V and J ends lost 3 bases and 0 bases respectively, with 12 bases between them. CDR3 bases: TGTGCCAGCAGTTTTGGCGGGACTAATAGCAATCAGCCCCAGCATTTT. Protein sequence: CASSFGGTNSNQPQHF.

Ten or more counts support this clonotype. This rearrangement joins TRBV11-1 to TRBJ2-5; 12 bases agree with TRBD2. V lost 5 bases and J lost 3; bases outside the gene matches: 4. The V gene's germline CDR1 is SGHAT and CDR2 FQDESV (reference sequence). The CDR3 consists of 15 residues. The CDR3 sequence: CASSLRLAGEETQYF. DNA for the CDR3: TGTGCCAGCAGCCTAAGACTAGCGGGGGAAGAGACCCAGTACTTC.

In this sample, this clonotype turned up many times. The rearrangement links TRBV24-1 to TRBJ1-2; tentatively, D is TRBD1 (5 bases). The CDR3 is 12 residues long. V was shortened by 4 bases and J by 9 bases, with 11 bases between the two germline ends. Per the germline V gene, CDR1 is KGHDR and CDR2 is SFDVKD. DNA for the CDR3: TGTGCCACCAGTGAAGGACATCGGAGCTACACCTTC. Translated: CATSEGHRSYTF.

Ten or more counts support this clonotype. The chain carries TRBV28 and TRBJ1-1; D not certain. Germline CDR1 and CDR2: MDHEN and SYDVKM. The V end was cut by 6 bases, the J end by 5 bases, with 10 bases between. CDR3 length: 12 amino acids. Written as DNA, the CDR3 is TGTGCCAGCAGACTGGGTAGGACTGAAGCTTTCTTT. Translating it yields CASRLGRTEAFF.

This clonotype is labeled medium-sized. The chain uses TRBV28 and TRBJ1-1; D gene unclear. This CDR3 spans 11 amino acids. The ends were cut back, 5 bases at V and 4 bases at J, with 5 bases in the middle. Germline V CDR1 and CDR2: MDHEN, SYDVKM. CDR3: CASSIPTEAFF. The CDR3 DNA is TGTGCCAGCAGTATCCCCACTGAAGCTTTCTTT.

V usage is TRBV7-2 and J usage is TRBJ1-2; no clear D. The CDR3 has 16 amino acids. Deletions cut 2 bases from V and 6 bases from J, with 19 bases between. The germline V gene has CDR1 SGHTA and CDR2 FQGNSA. For the CDR3, the DNA is TGTGCCAGCAGCTTATCTTCGGCGGTCCTTAGGGATGGCTACACCTTC. This gives the protein CASSLSSAVLRDGYTF.

This clonotype was detected many times. The rearrangement joins TRBV2 to TRBJ2-7; unclear D gene. Germline CDR1 reads SNHLY; CDR2 reads FYNNEI. CDR3 size: 14 residues. The V gene lost 4 bases and the J gene lost 6 bases, with 16 bases spanning the gap. Here the CDR3 reads CASSVSLVEREQYF. The CDR3 DNA sequence: TGTGCCAGCAGTGTGTCCCTAGTAGAGCGCGAGCAGTACTTC.

The table lists this clonotype with many counts. The chain combines TRBV11-2 with TRBJ2-3; D not resolved. Germline CDR1 SGHAT, CDR2 FQNNGV. With 0 bases removed from V and 1 base from J, the gap between germline ends came to 14 bases. The length of the CDR3 is 17 residues. The CDR3 region has the DNA TGTGCCAGCAGCTTAGACCACCGGGCTCACCGCACAGATACGCAGTATTTT. Residues: CASSLDHRAHRTDTQYF.

Sample share makes this clonotype medium-sized. The chain joins TRBV6-2 or TRBV6-3 to TRBJ1-1; D perhaps matches TRBD1 (6 bases). V was shortened by 4 bases and J by 3 bases, with 12 bases between the two germline ends. The V gene's germline CDR1 is MNHEY and CDR2 SVGEGT. The CDR3 runs 14 residues. The CDR3 region is CASSWTGTYTEAFF. As DNA, the CDR3 is TGTGCCAGCAGTTGGACCGGGACATACACTGAAGCTTTCTTT.

In this sample, this clonotype is medium-sized. The rearrangement uses TRBV6-1 and TRBJ1-1; no reliable D call. Trimming left V 9 bases short and J 0 bases short, with 11 bases between. The germline CDR1 and CDR2 sequences are MNHNS and SASEGT. This CDR3 comprises 13 residues. The CDR3 sequence is CASRTNLNTEAFF. As DNA, the CDR3 is TGTGCCAGTCGGACCAACCTGAACACTGAAGCTTTCTTT.

This clonotype has at least ten counts. This chain connects TRBV11-3 to TRBJ2-7, with D possibly being TRBD1 or TRBD2 (6 bases each). V was cut by 5 bases and J by 4 bases, with 15 bases left in between. Germline assignment: CDR1 SGHNT and CDR2 YENEEA. The CDR3 length is 14 residues. In DNA, the CDR3 is TGTGCCAGCAGCCACAGGGACTCTCCGTACGAGCAGTACTTC. Its protein product is CASSHRDSPYEQYF.

Many counts were recorded for this clonotype. The chain employs TRBV18 and TRBJ2-5; D unresolved. From germline, CDR1 is KGHSH and CDR2 LQKENI. CDR3 size: 11 residues. V lost 3 bases and J 3 bases, leaving 2 bases between the germline ends. The CDR3 reads CASSPKETQYF. The CDR3 bases are TGTGCCAGCTCACCTAAAGAGACCCAGTACTTC.

The V gene is TRBV20-1, the J gene TRBJ2-5; the D call may be TRBD1 or TRBD2 (6 bases each). V was shortened by 7 bases and J by 3 bases, with 21 bases between the two germline ends. This CDR3 is 15 amino acids long. The germline V gene encodes CDR1 DFQATT and CDR2 SNEGSKA (reference sequence). The CDR3 bases are TGCAGTGAGAGCGCGGTATCGGGGGCCGAAGAGACCCAGTACTTC. Its protein product is CSESAVSGAEETQYF.

This clonotype was recorded at least ten times. The V gene is TRBV27, the J gene TRBJ1-6, with 7 nucleotides matching TRBD1. From germline, CDR1 is MNHEY and CDR2 SMNVEV (reference sequence). The ends lost 4 bases at V and 6 bases at J; junction bases unmatched: 3. The CDR3 is made up of 14 amino acids. The chain's CDR3 is CASSWTGLNSPLHF. CDR3 nucleotide sequence: TGTGCCAGCAGTTGGACAGGACTTAATTCACCCCTCCACTTT.

This clonotype was observed many times. The CDR3 spells CASSLRYGAVTDTQYF. The CDR3 DNA reads TGTGCCAGCAGTCTACGTTATGGCGCAGTCACAGATACGCAGTATTTT. The J gene is TRBJ2-3, the V gene TRBV27; no definite D call. The CDR3 is made up of 16 amino acids. V was trimmed by 5 bases and J by 2 bases, leaving 17 bases between them. CDR1 is MNHEY and CDR2 is SMNVEV in the germline V gene (reference sequence).

V usage is TRBV27 and J usage is TRBJ1-2, with D possibly matching TRBD1 (5 bases). The germline gives CDR1 MNHEY, CDR2 SMNVEV (reference sequence). There are 15 residues in the CDR3. Trimming removed 5 bases from V and 12 bases from J, with 25 bases in between. Here the CDR3 reads CASSAPGAAGPFHTF. The DNA for the CDR3 is TGTGCCAGCAGTGCTCCCGGGGCGGCAGGACCCTTTCACACCTTC.

This clonotype has just a few counts. V and J are TRBV20-1 and TRBJ2-1; D remains ambiguous. Germline assignment: CDR1 DFQATT and CDR2 SNEGSKA (reference sequence). The CDR3 covers 17 residues. V was cut by 3 bases and J by 0 bases, with 18 bases left in between. CDR3 residues: CSASSLNSYSSYNEQFF. The CDR3 coding sequence is TGCAGTGCTAGTTCCCTTAACAGCTACAGCTCCTACAATGAGCAGTTCTTC.

Many counts were recorded for this clonotype. The V and J genes are TRBV29-1 and TRBJ1-1; D is ambiguous. The germline CDR1 and CDR2 sequences are SQVTM and ANQGSEA. The length of the CDR3 is 11 residues. V dropped 3 bases and J dropped 5 bases, with 7 bases sitting between them. In nucleotides, the CDR3 is TGCAGCGTTGACAGCGGGACTGAAGCTTTCTTT. Protein sequence: CSVDSGTEAFF.

This clonotype was recorded at least ten times. The chain recombines TRBV19 with TRBJ2-7; 7 bases line up with TRBD1. This CDR3 spans 14 amino acids. The V gene end was trimmed by 9 bases and the J gene end by 2 bases; junction bases not matched to a gene: 10. Looked up from germline, CDR1 is LNHDA and CDR2 is SQIVND (reference sequence). CDR3: CASKQRQGAYEQYF. CDR3 DNA: TGTGCCAGCAAGCAAAGGCAGGGGGCCTACGAGCAGTACTTC. Filled out from reference TRBV19 and TRBJ2-7, the complete variable domain reads DGGITQSPKYLFRKEGQNVTLSCEQNLNHDAMYWYRQDPGQGLRLIYYSQIVNDFQKGDIAEGYSVSREKKESFPLTVTSAQKNPTAFYLCASKQRQGAYEQYFGPGTRLTVT.

For the CDR3, the DNA is TGCAGTGCTGGGGATATAGGGCAGCCCCAGCATTTT. Its translation is CSAGDIGQPQHF. The chain uses TRBV20-1 and TRBJ1-5, with D unclear. There are 12 residues in the CDR3. The germline V gene has CDR1 DFQATT and CDR2 SNEGSKA (reference sequence). Trimming cost V 5 bases and J 7 bases, with 12 bases left between them.